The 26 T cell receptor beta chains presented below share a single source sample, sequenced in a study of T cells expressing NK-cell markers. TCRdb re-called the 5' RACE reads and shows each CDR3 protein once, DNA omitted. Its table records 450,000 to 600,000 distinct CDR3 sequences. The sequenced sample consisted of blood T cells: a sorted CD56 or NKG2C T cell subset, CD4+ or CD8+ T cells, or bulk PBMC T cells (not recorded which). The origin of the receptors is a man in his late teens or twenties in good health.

CDR3: CASSYSRLALSTDTQYF. The rearrangement joins TRBV6-2 or TRBV6-3 to TRBJ2-3; TCRdb's D call of TRBD2 is untestable without DNA. Per the germline V gene, CDR1 is MNHEY and CDR2 is SVGEGT. There are 17 residues in the CDR3.

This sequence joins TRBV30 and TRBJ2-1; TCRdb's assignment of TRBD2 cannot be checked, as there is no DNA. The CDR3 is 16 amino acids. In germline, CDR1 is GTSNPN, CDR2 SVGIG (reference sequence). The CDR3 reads CAWSVGTSGSKGEQFF.

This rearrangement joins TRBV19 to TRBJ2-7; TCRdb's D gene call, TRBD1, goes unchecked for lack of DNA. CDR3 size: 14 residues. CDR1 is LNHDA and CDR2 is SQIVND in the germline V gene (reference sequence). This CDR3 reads CASMEDRASYEQYF. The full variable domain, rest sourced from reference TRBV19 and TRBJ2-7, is DGGITQSPKYLFRKEGQNVTLSCEQNLNHDAMYWYRQDPGQGLRLIYYSQIVNDFQKGDIAEGYSVSREKKESFPLTVTSAQKNPTAFYLCASMEDRASYEQYFGPGTRLTVT.

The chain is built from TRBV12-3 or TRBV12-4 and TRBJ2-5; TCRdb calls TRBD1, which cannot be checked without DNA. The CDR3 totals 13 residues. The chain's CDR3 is CASSSGQIRTQYF.

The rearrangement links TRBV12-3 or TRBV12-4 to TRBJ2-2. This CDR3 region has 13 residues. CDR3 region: CASRRRDTGELFF.

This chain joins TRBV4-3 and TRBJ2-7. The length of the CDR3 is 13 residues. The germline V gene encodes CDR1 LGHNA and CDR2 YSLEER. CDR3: CASSPGTLNEQYF.

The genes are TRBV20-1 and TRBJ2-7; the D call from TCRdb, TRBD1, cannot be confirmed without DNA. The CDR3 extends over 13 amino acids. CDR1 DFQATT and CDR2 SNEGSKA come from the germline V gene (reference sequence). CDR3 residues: CSARKDRAYEQYF.

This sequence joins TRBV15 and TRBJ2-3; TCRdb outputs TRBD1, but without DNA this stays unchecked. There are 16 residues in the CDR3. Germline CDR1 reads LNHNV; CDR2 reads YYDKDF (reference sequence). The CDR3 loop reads CATRSGGARLTDTQYF.

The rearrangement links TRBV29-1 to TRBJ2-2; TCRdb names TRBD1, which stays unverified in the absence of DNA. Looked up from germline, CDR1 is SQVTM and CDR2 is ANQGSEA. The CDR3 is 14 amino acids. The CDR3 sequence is CSVRGGVNTGELFF.

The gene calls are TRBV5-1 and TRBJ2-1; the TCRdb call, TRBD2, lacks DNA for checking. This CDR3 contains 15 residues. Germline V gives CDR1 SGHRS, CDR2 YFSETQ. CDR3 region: CASSLRAGEYNEQFF.

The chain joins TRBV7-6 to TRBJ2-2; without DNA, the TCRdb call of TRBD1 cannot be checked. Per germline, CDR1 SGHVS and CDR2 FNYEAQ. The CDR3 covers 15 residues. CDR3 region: CASSPGTVFGGELFF.

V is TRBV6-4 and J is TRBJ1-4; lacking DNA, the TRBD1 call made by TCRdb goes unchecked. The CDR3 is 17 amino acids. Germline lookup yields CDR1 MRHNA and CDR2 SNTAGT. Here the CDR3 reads CASRDSGTGGRFGKLFF.

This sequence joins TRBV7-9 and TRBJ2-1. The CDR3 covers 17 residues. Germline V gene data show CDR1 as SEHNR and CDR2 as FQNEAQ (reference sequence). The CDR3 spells CASSLAPGQGTYNEQFF.

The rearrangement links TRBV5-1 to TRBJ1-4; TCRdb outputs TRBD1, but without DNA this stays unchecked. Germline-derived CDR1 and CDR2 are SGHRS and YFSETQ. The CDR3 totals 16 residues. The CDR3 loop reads CASSRDGDATNEKLFF.

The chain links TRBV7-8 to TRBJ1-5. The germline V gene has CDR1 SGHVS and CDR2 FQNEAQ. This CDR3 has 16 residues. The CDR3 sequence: CASSRVIDYSNQPQHF.

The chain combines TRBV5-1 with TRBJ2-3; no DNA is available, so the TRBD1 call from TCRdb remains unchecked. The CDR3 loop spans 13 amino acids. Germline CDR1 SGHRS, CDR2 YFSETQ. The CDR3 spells CASSTPGRDTQYF. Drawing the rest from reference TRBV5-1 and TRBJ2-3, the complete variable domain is KAGVTQTPRYLIKTRGQQVTLSCSPISGHRSVSWYQQTPGQGLQFLFEYFSETQRNKGNFPGRFSGRQFSNSRSEMNVSTLELGDSALYLCASSTPGRDTQYFGPGTRLTVL.

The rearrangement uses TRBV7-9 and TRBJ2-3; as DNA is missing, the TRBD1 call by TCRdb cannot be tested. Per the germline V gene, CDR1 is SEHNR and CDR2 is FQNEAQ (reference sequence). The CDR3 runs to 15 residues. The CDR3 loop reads CASSLGQTLTDTQYF.

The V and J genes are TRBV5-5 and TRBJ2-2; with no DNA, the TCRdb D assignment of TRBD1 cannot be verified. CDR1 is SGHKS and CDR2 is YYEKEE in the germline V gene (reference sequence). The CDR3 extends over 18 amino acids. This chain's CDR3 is CASSLGIGQDLNTGELFF.

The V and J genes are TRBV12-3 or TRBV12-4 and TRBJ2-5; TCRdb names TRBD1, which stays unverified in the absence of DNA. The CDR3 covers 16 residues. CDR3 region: CASTKIAGSPVETQYF.

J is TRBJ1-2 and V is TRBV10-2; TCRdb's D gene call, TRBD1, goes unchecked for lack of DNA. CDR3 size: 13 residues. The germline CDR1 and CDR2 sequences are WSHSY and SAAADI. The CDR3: CASTGTFGYGYTF.

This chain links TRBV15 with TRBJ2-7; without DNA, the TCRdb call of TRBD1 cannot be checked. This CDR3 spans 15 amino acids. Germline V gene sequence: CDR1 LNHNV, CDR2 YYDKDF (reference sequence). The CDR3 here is CATSRDPGVYYEQYF.

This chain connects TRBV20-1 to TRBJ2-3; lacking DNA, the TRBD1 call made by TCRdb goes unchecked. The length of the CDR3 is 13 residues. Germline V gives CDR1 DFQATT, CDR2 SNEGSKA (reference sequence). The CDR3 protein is CSARGQGRDTQYF.

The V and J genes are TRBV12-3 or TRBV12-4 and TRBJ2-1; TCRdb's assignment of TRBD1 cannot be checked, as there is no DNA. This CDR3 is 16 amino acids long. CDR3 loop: CASSYPQGAKDNEQFF.

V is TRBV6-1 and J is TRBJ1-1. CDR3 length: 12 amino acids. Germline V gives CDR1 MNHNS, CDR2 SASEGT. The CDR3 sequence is CASRMAGAEAFF.

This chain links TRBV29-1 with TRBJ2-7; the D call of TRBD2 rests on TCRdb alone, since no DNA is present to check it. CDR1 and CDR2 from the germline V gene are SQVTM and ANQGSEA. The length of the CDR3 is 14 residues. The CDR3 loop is CSVGLAGAPYEQYF.

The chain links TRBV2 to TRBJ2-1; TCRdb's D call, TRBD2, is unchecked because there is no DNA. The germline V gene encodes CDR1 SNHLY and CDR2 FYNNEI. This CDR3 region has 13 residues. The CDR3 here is CASSWEGRNEQFF.